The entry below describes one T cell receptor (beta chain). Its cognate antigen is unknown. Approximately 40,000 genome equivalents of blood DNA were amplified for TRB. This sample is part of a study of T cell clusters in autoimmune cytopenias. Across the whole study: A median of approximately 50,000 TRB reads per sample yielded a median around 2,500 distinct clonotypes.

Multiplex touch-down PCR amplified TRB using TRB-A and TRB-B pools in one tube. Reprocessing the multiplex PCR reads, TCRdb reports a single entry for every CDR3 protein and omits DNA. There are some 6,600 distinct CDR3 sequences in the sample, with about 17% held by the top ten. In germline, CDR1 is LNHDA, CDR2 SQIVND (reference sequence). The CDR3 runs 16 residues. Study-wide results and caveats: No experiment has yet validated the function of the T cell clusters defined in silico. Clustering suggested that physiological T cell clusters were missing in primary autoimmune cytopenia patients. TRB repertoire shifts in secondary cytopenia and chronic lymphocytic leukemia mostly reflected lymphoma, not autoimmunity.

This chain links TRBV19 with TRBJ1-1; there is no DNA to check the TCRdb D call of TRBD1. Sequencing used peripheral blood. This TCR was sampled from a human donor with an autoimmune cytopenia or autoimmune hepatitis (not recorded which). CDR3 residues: CATRQGAWEVNTEAFF.